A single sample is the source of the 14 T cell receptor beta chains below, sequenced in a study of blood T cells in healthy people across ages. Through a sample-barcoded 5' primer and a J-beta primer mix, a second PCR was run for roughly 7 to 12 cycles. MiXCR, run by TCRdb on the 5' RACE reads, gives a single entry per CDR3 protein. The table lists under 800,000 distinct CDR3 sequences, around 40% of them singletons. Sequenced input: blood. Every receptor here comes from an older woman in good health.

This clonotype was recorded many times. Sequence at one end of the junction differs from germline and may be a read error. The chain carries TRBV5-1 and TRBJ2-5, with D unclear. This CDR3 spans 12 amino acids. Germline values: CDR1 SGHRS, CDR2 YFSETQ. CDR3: CASSLVQETQYF. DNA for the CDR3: TGTGCCAGCAGCTTAGTCCAAGAGACCCAGTACTTC.

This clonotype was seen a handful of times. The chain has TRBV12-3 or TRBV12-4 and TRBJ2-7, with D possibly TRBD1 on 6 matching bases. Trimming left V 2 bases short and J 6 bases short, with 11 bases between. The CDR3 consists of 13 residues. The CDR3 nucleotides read TGTGCCAGCAGTTTACTTACAGGGAGCGAGCAGTACTTC. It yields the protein CASSLLTGSEQYF.

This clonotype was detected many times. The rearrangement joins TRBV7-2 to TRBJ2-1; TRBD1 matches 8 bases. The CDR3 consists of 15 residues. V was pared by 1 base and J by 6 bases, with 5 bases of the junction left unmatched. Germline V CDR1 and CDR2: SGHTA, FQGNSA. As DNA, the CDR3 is TGTGCCAGCAGCTTAGGCAGGGGGCGCAGCAATGAGCAGTTCTTC. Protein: CASSLGRGRSNEQFF.

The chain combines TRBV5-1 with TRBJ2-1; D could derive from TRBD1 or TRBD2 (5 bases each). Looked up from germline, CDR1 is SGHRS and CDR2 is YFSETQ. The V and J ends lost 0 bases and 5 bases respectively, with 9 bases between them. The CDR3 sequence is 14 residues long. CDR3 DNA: TGCGCCAGCAGCTTGGGGGACGAGAACAATGAGCAGTTCTTC. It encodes CASSLGDENNEQFF.

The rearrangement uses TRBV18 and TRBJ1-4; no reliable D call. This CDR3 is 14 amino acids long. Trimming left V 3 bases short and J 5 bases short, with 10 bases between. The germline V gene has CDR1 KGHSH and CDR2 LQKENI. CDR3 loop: CASSPSSSNEKLFF. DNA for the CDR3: TGTGCCAGCTCACCCTCAAGTAGCAATGAAAAACTGTTTTTT. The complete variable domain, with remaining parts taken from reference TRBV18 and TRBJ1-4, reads NAGVMQNPRHLVRRRGQEARLRCSPMKGHSHVYWYRQLPEEGLKFMVYLQKENIIDESGMPKERFSAEFPKEGPSILRIQQVVRGDSAAYFCASSPSSSNEKLFFGSGTQLSVL.

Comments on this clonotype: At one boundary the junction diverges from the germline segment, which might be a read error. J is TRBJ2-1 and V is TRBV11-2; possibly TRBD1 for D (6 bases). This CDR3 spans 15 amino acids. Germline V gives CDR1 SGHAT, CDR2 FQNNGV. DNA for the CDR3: TGTGCCAGCAGCCAAGGGGGATATGCCTACAATAAGCAGTTCTTC. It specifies CASSQGGYAYNKQFF.

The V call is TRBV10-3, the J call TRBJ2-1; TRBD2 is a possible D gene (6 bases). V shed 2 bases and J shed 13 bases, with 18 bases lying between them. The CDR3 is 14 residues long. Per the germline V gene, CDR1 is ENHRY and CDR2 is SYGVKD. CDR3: CAISEGGSLETQFF. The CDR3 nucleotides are TGTGCCATCAGTGAGGGAGGGAGCCTTGAGACCCAGTTCTTC.

CDR3 DNA: TGTGCCAGCAGTACTGGAGATAATTCACCCCTCCACTTT. Its protein is CASSTGDNSPLHF. This rearrangement joins TRBV12-3 or TRBV12-4 to TRBJ1-6; unclear D gene. The CDR3 has 13 amino acids. The V end was cut by 5 bases, the J end by 5 bases, with 7 bases between.

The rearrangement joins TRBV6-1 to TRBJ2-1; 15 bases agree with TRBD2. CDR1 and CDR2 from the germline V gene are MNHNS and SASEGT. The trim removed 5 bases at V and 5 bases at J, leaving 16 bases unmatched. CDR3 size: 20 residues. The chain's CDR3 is CASSIYSHGLAGGDHNEQFF. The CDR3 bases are TGTGCCAGCAGTATTTACAGTCACGGACTAGCGGGGGGGGATCACAATGAGCAGTTCTTC.

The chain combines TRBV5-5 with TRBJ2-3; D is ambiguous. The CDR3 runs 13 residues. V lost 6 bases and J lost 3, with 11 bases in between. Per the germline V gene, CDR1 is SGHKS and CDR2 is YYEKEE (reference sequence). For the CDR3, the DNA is TGTGCCAGCAACTTTACTGTGACAGATACGCAGTATTTT. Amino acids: CASNFTVTDTQYF. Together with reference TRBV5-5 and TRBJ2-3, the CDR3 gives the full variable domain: DAGVTQSPTHLIKTRGQQVTLRCSPISGHKSVSWYQQVLGQGPQFIFQYYEKEERGRGNFPDRFSARQFPNYSSELNVNALLLGDSALYLCASNFTVTDTQYFGPGTRLTVL.

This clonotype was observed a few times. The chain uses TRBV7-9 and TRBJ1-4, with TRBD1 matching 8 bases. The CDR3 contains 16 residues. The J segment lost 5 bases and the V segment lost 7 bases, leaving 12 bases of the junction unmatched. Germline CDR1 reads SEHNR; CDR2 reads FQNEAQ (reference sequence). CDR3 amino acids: CASISKRGQENEKLFF. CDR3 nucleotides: TGTGCCAGCATCTCCAAGAGGGGACAGGAGAATGAAAAACTGTTTTTT. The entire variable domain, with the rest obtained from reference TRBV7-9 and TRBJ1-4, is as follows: DTGVSQNPRHKITKRGQNVTFRCDPISEHNRLYWYRQTLGQGPEFLTYFQNEAQLEKSRLLSDRFSAERPKGSFSTLEIQRTEQGDSAMYLCASISKRGQENEKLFFGSGTQLSVL.

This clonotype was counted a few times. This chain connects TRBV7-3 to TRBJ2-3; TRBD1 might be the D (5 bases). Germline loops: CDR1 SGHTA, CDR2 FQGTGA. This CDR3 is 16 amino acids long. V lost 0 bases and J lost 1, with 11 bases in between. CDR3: CASSLTWGDGTDTQYF. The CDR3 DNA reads TGTGCCAGCAGCTTAACGTGGGGCGACGGCACAGATACGCAGTATTTT.

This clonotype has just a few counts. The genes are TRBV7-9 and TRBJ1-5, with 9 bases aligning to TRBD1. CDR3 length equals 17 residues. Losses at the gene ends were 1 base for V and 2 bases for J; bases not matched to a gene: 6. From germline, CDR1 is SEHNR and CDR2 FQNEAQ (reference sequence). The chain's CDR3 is CASSLVTGGWGNQPQHF. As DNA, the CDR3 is TGTGCCAGCAGCTTAGTAACAGGGGGCTGGGGCAATCAGCCCCAGCATTTT. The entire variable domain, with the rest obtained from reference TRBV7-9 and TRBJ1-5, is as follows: DTGVSQNPRHKITKRGQNVTFRCDPISEHNRLYWYRQTLGQGPEFLTYFQNEAQLEKSRLLSDRFSAERPKGSFSTLEIQRTEQGDSAMYLCASSLVTGGWGNQPQHFGDGTRLSIL.

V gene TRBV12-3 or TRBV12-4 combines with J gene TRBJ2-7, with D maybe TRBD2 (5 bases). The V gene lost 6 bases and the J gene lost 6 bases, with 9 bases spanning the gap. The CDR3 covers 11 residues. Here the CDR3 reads CASSPSSEQYF. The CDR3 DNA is TGTGCCAGCAGCCCTAGCAGCGAGCAGTACTTC.